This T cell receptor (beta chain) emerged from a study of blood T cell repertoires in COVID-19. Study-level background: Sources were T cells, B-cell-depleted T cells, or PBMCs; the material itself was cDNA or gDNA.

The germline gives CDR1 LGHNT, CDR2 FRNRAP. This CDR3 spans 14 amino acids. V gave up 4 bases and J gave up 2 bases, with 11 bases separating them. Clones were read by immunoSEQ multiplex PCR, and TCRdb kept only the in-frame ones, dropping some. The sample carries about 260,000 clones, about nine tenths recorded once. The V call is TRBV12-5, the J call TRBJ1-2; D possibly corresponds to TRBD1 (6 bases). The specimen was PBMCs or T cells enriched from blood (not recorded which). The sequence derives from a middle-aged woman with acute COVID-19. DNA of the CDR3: TGTGCTAGTGGTTGGGGGACAAACAACTATGGCTACACCTTC. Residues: CASGWGTNNYGYTF.